A single sample is the source of the 32 T cell receptor beta chains below, sequenced in a study of cytomegalovirus exposure and HLA in healthy donors. Profiled with immunoSEQ multiplex PCR; TCRdb holds only in-frame clones, not every one. Here the sample spans around 400,000 clones, about nine tenths being singletons. Specimen: PBMCs. Receptor source: a woman between 18 and 29 years old in good health and CMV-seronegative.

The chain carries TRBV15 and TRBJ1-4, with 7 nucleotides matching TRBD1. Trimming took 8 bases from V and 7 from J; bases not matched to a gene: 7. The CDR3 extends over 13 amino acids. Germline CDR1 reads LNHNV; CDR2 reads YYDKDF (reference sequence). CDR3 residues: CATSDRRGEKLFF. For the CDR3, the DNA is TGTGCCACCTCGGACAGGCGGGGTGAAAAACTGTTTTTT.

The chain's CDR3 is CASRSEGLAGAYEQYF. CDR3 nucleotides: TGTGCCAGCAGATCCGAGGGACTAGCGGGAGCCTACGAGCAGTACTTC. The chain carries TRBV27 and TRBJ2-7, with 14 bases that match TRBD2. Germline V lookup: CDR1 MNHEY, CDR2 SMNVEV (reference sequence). Losses at the gene ends were 6 bases for V and 2 bases for J; bases not matched to a gene: 6. This CDR3 is built from 16 residues.

This clone was detected a few times. This same CDR3 is encoded by further DNA sequences in the sample. This chain joins TRBV30 and TRBJ1-5; 8 nucleotides agree with TRBD1. V lost 2 bases and J lost 2; bases outside the gene matches: 2. Germline CDR1 reads GTSNPN; CDR2 reads SVGIG (reference sequence). The CDR3 consists of 14 residues. The chain's CDR3 is CAWSPGQGNQPQHF. CDR3 nucleotides: TGTGCCTGGAGTCCGGGACAGGGCAATCAGCCCCAGCATTTT.

V usage is TRBV28 and J usage is TRBJ2-1, with a weak D call TRBD1 (7 bases). Trimming removed 4 bases from V and 7 bases from J, with 17 bases in between. Germline loops: CDR1 MDHEN, CDR2 SYDVKM. The CDR3 spans 15 residues. Here the CDR3 reads CASSSRGTVKNEQFF. Here the CDR3 DNA reads TGTGCCAGCAGTTCACGGGGGACAGTCAAGAATGAGCAGTTCTTC.

The rearrangement links TRBV11-2 to TRBJ2-1; 11 nucleotides agree with TRBD1. The CDR3 is 15 residues long. The ends lost 5 bases at V and 7 bases at J; junction bases unmatched: 7. CDR1 and CDR2 (germline): SGHAT, FQNNGV. DNA for the CDR3: TGTGCCAGCAGCCCAGGACAGGGGGCGCTTAATGAGCAGTTCTTC. Its translation is CASSPGQGALNEQFF.

This clone was counted between two and nine times. The V gene is TRBV7-9, the J gene TRBJ2-7, with D possibly being TRBD2 (5 bases). Trimming cost V 0 bases and J 5 bases, with 14 bases left between them. The CDR3 totals 15 residues. Germline lookup yields CDR1 SEHNR and CDR2 FQNEAQ (reference sequence). CDR3 nucleotide sequence: TGTGCCAGCAGCTTAGCCATCGGGGAAGTCGACGAGCAGTACTTC. This encodes CASSLAIGEVDEQYF. Full variable domain (remainder filled in from reference TRBV7-9 and TRBJ2-7): DTGVSQNPRHKITKRGQNVTFRCDPISEHNRLYWYRQTLGQGPEFLTYFQNEAQLEKSRLLSDRFSAERPKGSFSTLEIQRTEQGDSAMYLCASSLAIGEVDEQYFGPGTRLTVT.

This clone was observed once. The V call is TRBV28, the J call TRBJ2-1; the D gene is possibly TRBD2 (6 bases). The CDR3 loop spans 16 amino acids. V gave up 2 bases and J gave up 0 bases, with 11 bases separating them. Germline values: CDR1 MDHEN, CDR2 SYDVKM. CDR3 region: CASSLAGSASYNEQFF. The CDR3 region has the DNA TGTGCCAGCAGTTTAGCCGGGAGCGCCTCCTACAATGAGCAGTTCTTC.

The rearrangement uses TRBV28 and TRBJ2-2; 8 nucleotides match TRBD2. V dropped 1 base and J dropped 6; count of bases not matched to a gene: 4. The germline V gene has CDR1 MDHEN and CDR2 SYDVKM. The CDR3 is 15 amino acids. The CDR3 sequence is CASSLSGGAPGELFF. The CDR3 bases are TGTGCCAGCAGTTTATCCGGGGGGGCCCCCGGGGAGCTGTTTTTT.

The gene calls are TRBV30 and TRBJ2-1; D is undetermined. Looked up from germline, CDR1 is GTSNPN and CDR2 is SVGIG (reference sequence). CDR3 length: 13 residues. Trimming removed 1 base from V and 8 bases from J, with 12 bases in between. CDR3 nucleotide sequence: TGTGCCTGGAGTGGTGTGAACCCGGATGAGCAGTTCTTC. Translating gives CAWSGVNPDEQFF.

V is TRBV11-2 and J is TRBJ2-3; TRBD1 agrees at 9 bases. Germline CDR1 SGHAT, CDR2 FQNNGV. CDR3 length: 18 residues. V lost 0 bases and J lost 1; bases outside the gene matches: 8. The CDR3 sequence: CASSLDEGTGLRTDTQYF. The CDR3 DNA sequence: TGTGCCAGCAGCTTAGATGAGGGGACAGGGCTGCGCACAGATACGCAGTATTTT. Complete variable domain (other parts from reference TRBV11-2 and TRBJ2-3): EAGVAQSPRYKIIEKRQSVAFWCNPISGHATLYWYQQILGQGPKLLIQFQNNGVVDDSQLPKDRFSAERLKGVDSTLKIQPAKLEDSAVYLCASSLDEGTGLRTDTQYFGPGTRLTVL.

The CDR3 sequence is CASSSSSSGNNEQFF. The CDR3 region has the DNA TGTGCCAGCAGTTCCTCATCTAGCGGGAATAATGAGCAGTTCTTC. The genes are TRBV6-4 and TRBJ2-1; 9 positions match TRBD2. The CDR3 sequence is 15 residues long. Germline V gene data show CDR1 as MRHNA and CDR2 as SNTAGT. V lost 5 bases and J lost 7; bases outside the gene matches: 9.

The chain is built from TRBV4-1 and TRBJ2-3; 15 bases fit TRBD2. After removal of 3 bases from V and 5 bases from J, the junction contained 9 bases not matched to a gene. The CDR3 spans 18 residues. The germline V gene has CDR1 MGHRA and CDR2 YSYEKL. The CDR3 coding sequence is TGCGCCAGCAGCCAGAGACCCCCGGGACTAGCGGGAGGAGATACGCAGTATTTT. Its protein product is CASSQRPPGLAGGDTQYF.

CDR3 in amino acids: CASSLGDRRYNEQFF. In DNA form, the CDR3 reads TGTGCCAGCAGCTTAGGGGACAGACGTTACAATGAGCAGTTCTTC. The gene calls are TRBV7-9 and TRBJ2-1, with TRBD1 matching 7 bases. With V trimmed by 1 base and J by 4 bases, 4 bases remained unmatched. This CDR3 spans 15 amino acids. Germline lookup yields CDR1 SEHNR and CDR2 FQNEAQ (reference sequence).

The chain joins TRBV30 to TRBJ1-3, with a weak D call TRBD1 (5 bases). Germline CDR1 GTSNPN, CDR2 SVGIG (reference sequence). The CDR3 sequence is 16 residues long. Between the trimmed V and J ends, which lost 2 bases and 0 bases, there was a span of 14 bases. The chain's CDR3 is CAWSKGTIFSGNTIYF. The CDR3 bases are TGTGCCTGGAGTAAAGGGACTATTTTCTCTGGAAACACCATATATTTT.

This clone has just a few counts. This rearrangement joins TRBV7-6 to TRBJ2-7; TRBD1 is a possible D gene (6 bases). This CDR3 comprises 15 residues. V lost 5 bases, J lost 7 bases, and 21 bases lay in between. Germline lookup yields CDR1 SGHVS and CDR2 FNYEAQ. CDR3 protein: CASSPVGAQNREQYF. Written as DNA, the CDR3 is TGTGCCAGCAGCCCAGTGGGGGCGCAAAATAGGGAGCAGTACTTC.

This rearrangement joins TRBV6-1 to TRBJ1-2; possible D gene TRBD1, 6 bases. Trimming pared 10 bases from V and 0 bases from J, leaving 12 bases between. The CDR3 length is 13 residues. Germline V gives CDR1 MNHNS, CDR2 SASEGT. For the CDR3, the DNA is TGTGCCACCGACAGGCCAGCTAACTATGGCTACACCTTC. Translated, it gives CATDRPANYGYTF.

The chain joins TRBV9 to TRBJ1-1; D possibly corresponds to TRBD1 (5 bases). The CDR3 length is 14 residues. From germline, CDR1 is SGDLS and CDR2 YYNGEE. V lost 4 bases and J 2 bases, leaving 12 bases between the germline ends. CDR3 sequence (DNA): TGTGCCAGCAGCCAGGGAACACTAAACACTGAAGCTTTCTTT. Protein: CASSQGTLNTEAFF.

The chain uses TRBV9 and TRBJ1-2; 7 bases agree with TRBD1. CDR3 length: 16 amino acids. The germline CDR1 and CDR2 sequences are SGDLS and YYNGEE. Trimming cost V 4 bases and J 8 bases; bases outside gene matches: 17. The CDR3 region has the DNA TGTGCCAGCAGCTCGCCAAACAGGGGCCCCTATCAGGGCTACACCTTC. Protein product: CASSSPNRGPYQGYTF.

CDR3: CASSGGAEQFF. DNA for the CDR3: TGTGCCAGCAGTGGAGGGGCTGAGCAGTTCTTC. The genes are TRBV27 and TRBJ2-1, with D possibly matching TRBD2 (6 bases). CDR1 and CDR2 from the germline V gene are MNHEY and SMNVEV (reference sequence). Trimming pared 5 bases from V and 9 bases from J, leaving 8 bases between. This CDR3 is 11 amino acids long.

The V and J genes are TRBV7-9 and TRBJ1-1, with 10 bases lining up with TRBD1. Losses at the gene ends were 5 bases for V and 1 base for J; bases not matched to a gene: 10. Germline V lookup: CDR1 SEHNR, CDR2 FQNEAQ (reference sequence). The CDR3 sequence is 17 residues long. The CDR3 nucleotides are TGTGCCAGCAGCCCAAGAGGGACAGGGGCGAGGAACACTGAAGCTTTCTTT. As protein: CASSPRGTGARNTEAFF.

This clone was counted between two and nine times. Written as DNA, the CDR3 is TGCAGCGGCGGGGAGTACACCGGGGAGCTGTTTTTT. Amino acid sequence: CSGGEYTGELFF. The chain couples TRBV29-1 to TRBJ2-2, with D possibly being TRBD2 (6 bases). Between the trimmed V and J ends, which lost 7 bases and 3 bases, there was a span of 9 bases. This CDR3 is built from 12 residues. The germline V gene encodes CDR1 SQVTM and CDR2 ANQGSEA.

The V gene is TRBV6-6, the J gene TRBJ1-5; D is undetermined. Trimming pared 8 bases from V and 0 bases from J, leaving 8 bases between. Germline V CDR1 and CDR2: MNHNY, SVGAGI (reference sequence). This CDR3 spans 13 amino acids. In DNA form, the CDR3 reads TGTGCCAGCTCCGGGGTTAGCAATCAGCCCCAGCATTTT. Amino acids: CASSGVSNQPQHF.

The sample holds one count of this clone. V is TRBV6-5 and J is TRBJ1-1; 8 bases are a match to TRBD1. The V segment lost 6 bases and the J segment 4 bases; nucleotides outside the gene matches: 4. The germline gives CDR1 MNHEY, CDR2 SVGAGI. The length of the CDR3 is 13 residues. In DNA form, the CDR3 reads TGTGCCAGCAGATTACAGGGGGTCACTGAAGCTTTCTTT. Its protein product is CASRLQGVTEAFF.

This sequence joins TRBV5-1 and TRBJ1-2; D is unresolved. Trimming stripped 0 bases from V and 3 bases from J, with 6 bases between. In germline, CDR1 is SGHRS, CDR2 YFSETQ. This CDR3 has 13 amino acids. The CDR3 nucleotides read TGCGCCAGCAGCTTGGCCGCAGACTATGGCTACACCTTC. Its protein is CASSLAADYGYTF.

V is TRBV6-5 and J is TRBJ2-3, with 7 bases aligning to TRBD2. CDR3 length: 14 residues. Germline V gives CDR1 MNHEY, CDR2 SVGAGI. The V gene end was trimmed by 5 bases and the J gene end by 2 bases; junction bases not matched to a gene: 4. For the CDR3, the DNA is TGTGCCAGCAGTGGAGGGAGGGACACAGATACGCAGTATTTT. Amino acids: CASSGGRDTDTQYF.

The chain recombines TRBV18 with TRBJ1-1, with 7 positions matching TRBD1. The J segment lost 5 bases and the V segment lost 3 bases, leaving 12 bases of the junction unmatched. This CDR3 contains 16 residues. CDR1 is KGHSH, CDR2 LQKENI, per germline. Written as DNA, the CDR3 is TGTGCCAGCTCACCGTGGGCAGGGGGAACGAGGACTGAAGCTTTCTTT. It codes for CASSPWAGGTRTEAFF.

The V gene is TRBV5-3, the J gene TRBJ1-1; D not certain. TRBV5-3 is an open reading frame, and its role is uncertain. The CDR3 runs 15 residues. V lost 0 bases to trimming and J lost 1 base, with 10 bases between them. This CDR3 is CARSLAALENTEAFF. The CDR3 DNA follows: TGTGCCAGAAGCTTGGCTGCCCTAGAGAACACTGAAGCTTTCTTT.

V is TRBV25-1 and J is TRBJ1-2; maybe TRBD1 (6 bases). V was clipped by 2 bases and J by 7 bases, with 17 bases between them. CDR3 length equals 15 residues. Germline CDR1 MGHDK, CDR2 SYGVNS. The DNA for the CDR3 is TGTGCCAGCAGTGAACTTACAGGGCTTCGGGGTGGCTACACCTTC. Amino acid sequence: CASSELTGLRGGYTF.

This clone was counted only a few times. This rearrangement joins TRBV13 to TRBJ2-2, with TRBD2 matching over 7 bases. V dropped 6 bases and J dropped 1; count of bases not matched to a gene: 2. The CDR3 runs 14 residues. Germline V CDR1 and CDR2: PRHDT, FYEKMQ (reference sequence). This CDR3 reads CASRERGNTGELFF. Written as DNA, the CDR3 is TGTGCCAGCAGGGAGCGGGGGAACACCGGGGAGCTGTTTTTT.

The V gene is TRBV9, the J gene TRBJ1-2; D ambiguous. V lost 4 bases and J lost 0, with 7 bases in between. CDR3 length equals 13 residues. Germline V lookup: CDR1 SGDLS, CDR2 YYNGEE. The CDR3 DNA sequence: TGTGCCAGCAGCTTGATAGCTAACTATGGCTACACCTTC. Its protein is CASSLIANYGYTF.

The CDR3 region is CASSEAGGRTDTQYF. CDR3 DNA: TGTGCCAGCAGTGAAGCGGGGGGGCGCACAGATACGCAGTATTTT. The rearrangement uses TRBV2 and TRBJ2-3; possible D gene TRBD2, 7 bases. CDR1 and CDR2 (germline): SNHLY, FYNNEI. The CDR3 extends over 15 amino acids. V shed 0 bases and J shed 1 base, with 8 bases lying between them.

CDR3 loop: CASSQTSGSRHEQFF. Here the CDR3 DNA reads TGTGCCAGCAGCCAGACTAGCGGGAGTAGGCATGAGCAGTTCTTC. The gene calls are TRBV5-4 and TRBJ2-1; 12 bases fit TRBD2. The CDR3 sequence is 15 residues long. V trimming: 4 bases; J trimming: 8 bases; junction bases outside the gene matches: 7. Germline V gene sequence: CDR1 SGHNT, CDR2 YYREEE (reference sequence).